Each of the 8 T cell receptor beta chains below was sequenced from the same sample in a study of blood T cell repertoires in COVID-19. The data were produced by immunoSEQ multiplex PCR, yet TCRdb's version contains in-frame clones alone and is incomplete. The sample yields some 150,000 clones, around 85% seen once. The sample consisted of peripheral blood. All receptors come from a man in his sixties who had recovered from COVID-19.

The genes are TRBV3-1 (or the pseudogene TRBV3-2) and TRBJ1-2, with 9 bases that match TRBD1. V dropped 4 bases and J dropped 6; count of bases not matched to a gene: 9. This CDR3 has 15 amino acids. CDR1 is LGHDT, CDR2 YNNKEL, per germline (reference sequence). The CDR3 sequence: CASSPSDRGQDGYTF. CDR3 nucleotide sequence: TGTGCCAGCAGCCCGTCGGACAGGGGACAGGATGGCTACACCTTC.

The chain has TRBV19 and TRBJ1-5; D gene uncertain. The CDR3 length is 18 residues. Germline V lookup: CDR1 LNHDA, CDR2 SQIVND (reference sequence). Trimming took 0 bases from V and 5 from J, leaving 20 bases between them. CDR3 nucleotide sequence: TGTGCCAGTAGTATAGATTCTGGGAGGCTCGGCGCCGATCAGCCCCAGCATTTT. As protein: CASSIDSGRLGADQPQHF.

The chain joins TRBV18 to TRBJ1-4; D is perhaps TRBD1 (5 bases). The V gene's germline CDR1 is KGHSH and CDR2 LQKENI. The CDR3 sequence is 14 residues long. The V gene lost 6 bases and the J gene lost 5 bases, with 13 bases spanning the gap. DNA for the CDR3: TGTGCCAGCTCCCGCAGGGCGGAAAATGAAAAACTGTTTTTT. Translated: CASSRRAENEKLFF.

This clone was counted between two and nine times. The V call is TRBV21-1, the J call TRBJ1-1; TRBD1, the D gene given by the table, was not confirmed from the DNA. TRBV21-1 is given as a pseudogene. This CDR3 region has 16 residues. The CDR3 nucleotides are TGTGCCAGCAGCAAAATGGCCGGGACAAAGAACACTGAAGCTTTCTTT. Translated: CASSKMAGTKNTEAFF.

The chain recombines TRBV7-2 with TRBJ2-2; a weak D match, TRBD1 (5 bases). Germline values: CDR1 SGHTA, CDR2 FQGNSA. The CDR3 consists of 15 residues. Trimming removed 4 bases from V and 4 bases from J, with 13 bases in between. CDR3 protein: CASSSPRASTGELFF. The CDR3 nucleotides are TGTGCCAGCAGCTCTCCCAGGGCCTCCACCGGGGAGCTGTTTTTT.

The rearrangement links TRBV29-1 to TRBJ2-2; TRBD2 matches 12 bases. Trimming took 7 bases from V and 6 from J; bases not matched to a gene: 9. This CDR3 contains 15 residues. Per germline, CDR1 SQVTM and CDR2 ANQGSEA. CDR3: CSAILAGGVAGELFF. The CDR3 DNA reads as TGCAGCGCCATACTAGCGGGGGGTGTGGCCGGGGAGCTGTTTTTT.

The chain couples TRBV5-1 to TRBJ2-1; 8 positions agree with TRBD1. Germline CDR1 and CDR2: SGHRS and YFSETQ. The CDR3 has 16 amino acids. Trimming cost V 1 base and J 4 bases; bases outside gene matches: 7. The CDR3 loop is CASSLSPGQGYNEQFF. Here the CDR3 DNA reads TGCGCCAGCAGCTTGAGCCCCGGACAGGGATACAATGAGCAGTTCTTC.

This clone was seen a single time. This chain links TRBV11-3 with TRBJ2-1; 8 positions match TRBD2. The V and J ends lost 3 bases and 9 bases, in that order; junction bases with no gene match: 7. CDR1 SGHNT and CDR2 YENEEA come from the germline V gene. The CDR3 extends over 14 amino acids. CDR3 loop: CASSFGTSLGEQFF. DNA of the CDR3: TGTGCCAGCAGCTTCGGGACTAGTCTGGGTGAGCAGTTCTTC.